This T cell receptor beta chain was sequenced in a study of regulatory T cells in long-lasting Graves disease. Findings and caveats of the study: Limited samples may have lowered accuracy.

V lost 8 bases to trimming and J lost 5 bases, with 11 bases between them. This CDR3 has 12 amino acids. Germline V gene lookup returns CDR1 SGHTA and CDR2 FQGNSA. This clonotype turned up a few times. Its antigen is still unknown. Time point: newly diagnosed GD, antithyroid drugs for less than 3 months. Extracted RNA from PBMCs served as the source of the TCR library. For TCR beta, libraries came from iRepertoire HTBI primers and Arm-PCR of CDR3 regions. TCRdb passed the multiplex PCR reads through MiXCR, listing each CDR3 protein once. The sample records 400,000 to 500,000 distinct CDR3 sequences, approximately 16% being singletons. Separately, the same data were catalogued under a study of T cells in Graves' hyperthyroidism and ophthalmopathy. According to that study: For the diagnoses, clinical symptoms, serum thyroxine and TRAb, thyroid ultrasound and orbital computed tomography were used.

Sequenced material: peripheral blood mononuclear cells (PBMCs), taken at new diagnosis, from a patient treated with antithyroid drugs. This TCR came from a woman aged 40 to 49 with Graves disease. The chain uses TRBV7-2 and TRBJ2-3; D is ambiguous. CDR3 sequence reads: CASRLTGDTQYF. The CDR3 bases are TGTGCCAGCCGGCTGACCGGAGATACGCAGTATTTT.